Below, 32 T cell receptor beta chains from the same sample are listed, as sequenced in a study of beta chain features in type 1 diabetes. Every isolated RNA sample was fully reverse transcribed, so sequencing captured expressed TCRB transcripts. The protocol was immunoSEQ multiplex PCR, while the TCRdb copy is restricted to in-frame clones and leaves out a portion. The table shows roughly 180,000 clones, with around an eighth occurring only once. Sequencing used central memory CD4+ T cells from blood. The receptor source for this set is a woman aged 18 to 35 in good health.

V usage is TRBV28 and J usage is TRBJ2-2; 11 nucleotides align to TRBD1. V shed 7 bases and J 1 base; nucleotides not matched to a gene: 8. The V gene's germline CDR1 is MDHEN and CDR2 SYDVKM. The CDR3 is 17 amino acids. As DNA, the CDR3 is TGTGCCAGCAACGCGGGACAGGGGGTCTGGAACACCGGGGAGCTGTTTTTT. Translating gives CASNAGQGVWNTGELFF.

The chain carries TRBV19 and TRBJ2-1; 13 bases map to TRBD2. After removal of 6 bases from V and 4 bases from J, the junction contained 6 bases not matched to a gene. From germline, CDR1 is LNHDA and CDR2 SQIVND (reference sequence). This CDR3 contains 16 residues. CDR3 nucleotides: TGTGCCAGTAGCGTCTCACTAGCGGGAGGGTACAATGAGCAGTTCTTC. Its translation is CASSVSLAGGYNEQFF.

This clone was found a few times. V is TRBV11-2 and J is TRBJ2-1, with D possibly being TRBD1 (5 bases). The CDR3 runs 13 residues. Germline-derived CDR1 and CDR2 are SGHAT and FQNNGV. V lost 8 bases, J lost 10 bases, and 18 bases lay in between. The CDR3 reads CASQAAGLGEQFF. In nucleotides, the CDR3 is TGTGCCAGCCAGGCCGCAGGGCTTGGGGAGCAGTTCTTC.

The CDR3 region has the DNA TGTGCCTGGAGTGTACTTAGCGCACCCTACGAGCAGTACTTC. This codes for CAWSVLSAPYEQYF. The chain combines TRBV30 with TRBJ2-7; a possible D gene is TRBD2 (5 bases). Trimming cost V 0 bases and J 2 bases, with 11 bases left between them. CDR3 length: 14 amino acids. Germline V CDR1 and CDR2: GTSNPN, SVGIG (reference sequence).

The chain employs TRBV27 and TRBJ1-5; maybe TRBD1 (6 bases). CDR1 and CDR2 from the germline V gene are MNHEY and SMNVEV (reference sequence). The CDR3 sequence is 17 residues long. The V end was cut by 9 bases, the J end by 2 bases, with 23 bases between. The DNA of the CDR3 is TGTGCCAGTCAACCAGGGGTCGGATCGGGCGGCAATCAGCCCCAGCATTTT. Its translation: CASQPGVGSGGNQPQHF.

The V gene is TRBV9, the J gene TRBJ2-3, with D unclear. The CDR3 consists of 12 residues. The ends were cut back, 4 bases at V and 0 bases at J, with 3 bases in the middle. The germline gives CDR1 SGDLS, CDR2 YYNGEE. CDR3 sequence (DNA): TGTGCCAGCAGCCCGAGCACAGATACGCAGTATTTT. Translating gives CASSPSTDTQYF. Variable domain in full (rest from reference TRBV9 and TRBJ2-3): DSGVTQTPKHLITATGQRVTLRCSPRSGDLSVYWYQQSLDQGLQFLIQYYNGEERAKGNILERFSAQQFPDLHSELNLSSLELGDSALYFCASSPSTDTQYFGPGTRLTVL.

The chain employs TRBV30 and TRBJ2-3, with unresolved D. Germline V lookup: CDR1 GTSNPN, CDR2 SVGIG (reference sequence). CDR3 length: 18 residues. V shed 0 bases and J shed 0 bases, with 19 bases lying between them. The CDR3 spells CAWSVRLGGRTSTDTQYF. CDR3 nucleotide sequence: TGTGCCTGGAGTGTACGGTTAGGCGGTCGCACTAGCACAGATACGCAGTATTTT.

The chain is built from TRBV30 and TRBJ2-2, with a possible D match to TRBD2 (5 bases). Germline V gene data show CDR1 as GTSNPN and CDR2 as SVGIG (reference sequence). The CDR3 covers 13 residues. The V gene lost 2 bases and the J gene lost 4 bases, with 8 bases spanning the gap. The chain's CDR3 is CAWSRGPTGELFF. The CDR3 DNA reads TGTGCCTGGAGTAGAGGGCCCACCGGGGAGCTGTTTTTT.

This clone was observed a handful of times. The chain uses TRBV28 and TRBJ1-5, with 12 bases fitting TRBD1. CDR3 length equals 16 residues. Germline assignment: CDR1 MDHEN and CDR2 SYDVKM. The J segment lost 5 bases and the V segment lost 3 bases, leaving 5 bases of the junction unmatched. The CDR3 DNA reads as TGTGCCAGCAGTTTCTGGGACAGGGGGCCTTATCAGCCCCAGCATTTT. Translation: CASSFWDRGPYQPQHF.

V gene TRBV5-6 combines with J gene TRBJ2-5; a weak D match, TRBD2 (5 bases). Germline V CDR1 and CDR2: SGHDT, YYEEEE. Trimming stripped 4 bases from V and 4 bases from J, with 14 bases between. The CDR3 runs to 14 residues. The CDR3 region has the DNA TGTGCCAGCAGCCGTCGGCTAGCATCAGAGACCCAGTACTTC. It specifies CASSRRLASETQYF.

The gene calls are TRBV18 and TRBJ1-5; D perhaps matches TRBD1 (6 bases). Germline CDR1 KGHSH, CDR2 LQKENI. The CDR3 length is 20 residues. Deletions cut 2 bases from V and 2 bases from J, with 25 bases between. Here the CDR3 reads CASSPSAGAGDGRGNQPQHF. The CDR3 DNA follows: TGTGCCAGCTCACCATCCGCGGGGGCTGGGGACGGGAGGGGCAATCAGCCCCAGCATTTT.

The chain employs TRBV9 and TRBJ1-1; TRBD1 might be the D (5 bases). V lost 0 bases and J lost 1, with 13 bases in between. The CDR3 has 16 residues. Germline V CDR1 and CDR2: SGDLS, YYNGEE. DNA of the CDR3: TGTGCCAGCAGCGTAGGGGAAGGGGAATGGAACACTGAAGCTTTCTTT. Translating gives CASSVGEGEWNTEAFF.

This clone has a handful of counts. This chain connects TRBV7-9 to TRBJ1-2; 7 bases align to TRBD1. Germline CDR1 reads SEHNR; CDR2 reads FQNEAQ (reference sequence). This CDR3 contains 14 residues. Trimming at V came to 4 bases and at J to 2 bases, leaving 4 bases not matched to a gene. CDR3 nucleotide sequence: TGTGCCAGCAGCTCAGGGGGTCGGAACTATGGCTACACCTTC. Amino acid sequence: CASSSGGRNYGYTF.

This clone occurred many times. The gene calls are TRBV5-1 and TRBJ2-1; D ambiguous. The CDR3 covers 13 residues. Germline CDR1 reads SGHRS; CDR2 reads YFSETQ. Trimming pared 0 bases from V and 4 bases from J, leaving 5 bases between. This chain's CDR3 is CASSLANYNEQFF. CDR3 in DNA: TGCGCCAGCAGCTTGGCCAATTACAATGAGCAGTTCTTC.

This clone was recorded only once. This sequence joins TRBV7-9 and TRBJ1-2, with 9 bases fitting TRBD1. Germline V gene data show CDR1 as SEHNR and CDR2 as FQNEAQ (reference sequence). The length of the CDR3 is 15 residues. V lost 6 bases and J lost 4; bases outside the gene matches: 9. This chain's CDR3 is CASRVTGTGTYGYTF. CDR3 in DNA: TGTGCCAGCAGGGTCACAGGGACAGGGACCTATGGCTACACCTTC.

J is TRBJ2-5 and V is TRBV25-1; 8 bases agree with TRBD1. This CDR3 is built from 13 residues. The V and J ends lost 5 bases and 6 bases, in that order; junction bases with no gene match: 5. Per the germline V gene, CDR1 is MGHDK and CDR2 is SYGVNS. CDR3 amino acids: CASSWTGRQTQYF. Written as DNA, the CDR3 is TGTGCCAGCAGTTGGACAGGGCGGCAGACCCAGTACTTC.

V and J are TRBV9 and TRBJ2-2; D perhaps matches TRBD2 (5 bases). CDR3 length equals 16 residues. Trimming pared 4 bases from V and 0 bases from J, leaving 13 bases between. Per germline, CDR1 SGDLS and CDR2 YYNGEE. CDR3 loop: CASSTTGKANTGELFF. The DNA for the CDR3 is TGTGCCAGCAGCACAACGGGGAAAGCGAACACCGGGGAGCTGTTTTTT.

J is TRBJ1-2 and V is TRBV4-1, with 9 bases aligning to TRBD1. This CDR3 spans 16 amino acids. CDR1 is MGHRA and CDR2 is YSYEKL in the germline V gene. The J segment lost 4 bases and the V segment lost 1 base, leaving 7 bases of the junction unmatched. CDR3 DNA: TGCGCCAGCAGCCAAGCCCGGGACAGGGACCTCTATGGCTACACCTTC. Translation: CASSQARDRDLYGYTF.

This chain links TRBV18 with TRBJ2-2, with 8 bases identical to TRBD1. The V and J ends lost 2 bases and 4 bases, in that order; junction bases with no gene match: 3. CDR1 is KGHSH, CDR2 LQKENI, per germline. CDR3 size: 15 residues. The chain's CDR3 is CASSPTGGITGELFF. CDR3 DNA sequence: TGTGCCAGCTCACCAACAGGGGGGATCACCGGGGAGCTGTTTTTT.

The chain employs TRBV4-1 and TRBJ2-7; TRBD1 matches at 12 bases. There are 15 residues in the CDR3. Per the germline V gene, CDR1 is MGHRA and CDR2 is YSYEKL. The trim removed 4 bases at V and 2 bases at J, leaving 3 bases unmatched. CDR3 sequence (DNA): TGCGCCAGCAGCCGGGACAGGGGGCCTACCTACGAGCAGTACTTC. As protein: CASSRDRGPTYEQYF.

A few counts support this clone. The chain has TRBV15 and TRBJ1-5; no reliable D call. The CDR3 spans 12 residues. Germline V gives CDR1 LNHNV, CDR2 YYDKDF (reference sequence). V lost 0 bases, J lost 7 bases, and 4 bases lay in between. The CDR3: CATSRDGQPQHF. CDR3 DNA: TGTGCCACCAGCAGAGATGGCCAGCCCCAGCATTTT.

This clone has a handful of counts. The V call is TRBV28, the J call TRBJ2-7, with D maybe TRBD2 (6 bases). CDR3 length equals 14 residues. Germline lookup yields CDR1 MDHEN and CDR2 SYDVKM. Between the trimmed V and J ends, which lost 7 bases and 3 bases, there was a span of 16 bases. The CDR3 reads CASKSGTPGYEQYF. CDR3 DNA sequence: TGTGCCAGCAAATCCGGGACTCCGGGCTACGAGCAGTACTTC.

This clone turned up a few times. This chain joins TRBV19 and TRBJ2-7; 7 nucleotides line up with TRBD1. Germline V gene sequence: CDR1 LNHDA, CDR2 SQIVND (reference sequence). J lost 0 bases, V lost 4 bases, and 6 bases had no gene match. This CDR3 region has 15 residues. CDR3: CASSRGTAFSYEQYF. The CDR3, as DNA: TGTGCCAGTAGTAGGGGGACAGCCTTCTCCTACGAGCAGTACTTC.

The J gene is TRBJ2-7, the V gene TRBV5-1, with 9 bases identical to TRBD2. With 0 bases clipped from V and 2 bases from J, the junction kept 6 bases outside the gene matches. Germline CDR1 is SGHRS and CDR2 is YFSETQ. The CDR3 extends over 16 amino acids. Written as DNA, the CDR3 is TGCGCCAGCAGCTTGGCCCCAAGCGGGAGGCCCTACGAGCAGTACTTC. This sequence encodes CASSLAPSGRPYEQYF.

This clone showed up many times. This chain connects TRBV15 to TRBJ2-1, with D possibly TRBD1 on 5 matching bases. The V and J ends lost 0 bases and 2 bases respectively, with 8 bases between them. The V gene's germline CDR1 is LNHNV and CDR2 YYDKDF (reference sequence). The CDR3 has 15 amino acids. The CDR3 nucleotides read TGTGCCACCAGCAGAGATTGGGGCACCTACAATGAGCAGTTCTTC. As protein: CATSRDWGTYNEQFF.

This clone was observed a handful of times. The chain couples TRBV18 to TRBJ1-1, with D unclear. The CDR3 covers 15 residues. V lost 0 bases and J 2 bases, leaving 10 bases between the germline ends. Germline V CDR1 and CDR2: KGHSH, LQKENI. In DNA, the CDR3 is TGTGCCAGCTCACCACCGTCCAGGTATAACACTGAAGCTTTCTTT. It yields the protein CASSPPSRYNTEAFF.

V usage is TRBV19 and J usage is TRBJ1-2; a weak D match, TRBD1 (5 bases). With 1 base removed from V and 5 bases from J, the gap between germline ends came to 11 bases. CDR1 is LNHDA and CDR2 is SQIVND in the germline V gene (reference sequence). The CDR3 runs 14 residues. The CDR3 loop is CASSIAETVYGYTF. CDR3 bases: TGTGCCAGTAGTATAGCCGAGACAGTTTATGGCTACACCTTC.

The chain combines TRBV7-3 with TRBJ1-2; 10 nucleotides align to TRBD1. The ends lost 5 bases at V and 8 bases at J; junction bases unmatched: 11. CDR3 length equals 15 residues. Per the germline V gene, CDR1 is SGHTA and CDR2 is FQGTGA. DNA for the CDR3: TGTGCCAGCAGCCCTGGGACAGGGGACTCGTACGGCTACACCTTC. It yields the protein CASSPGTGDSYGYTF.

This clone was detected only a few times. The genes are TRBV28 and TRBJ1-1, with 10 bases matching TRBD1. CDR3 length: 12 residues. J gave up 9 bases and V 5 bases, and 3 bases lay outside the gene matches. Germline assignment: CDR1 MDHEN and CDR2 SYDVKM. The CDR3 DNA is TGTGCCAGCAGTCCGGGACAGGGGAAAGCTTTCTTT. This translates into CASSPGQGKAFF.

In its sample, this clone was seen a few times. The chain recombines TRBV30 with TRBJ1-2; 7 bases line up with TRBD1. Unmatched junction bases numbered 5, after V lost 3 bases and J lost 4 bases. The CDR3 covers 13 residues. Germline V CDR1 and CDR2: GTSNPN, SVGIG (reference sequence). The DNA of the CDR3 is TGTGCCTGGAGCCCCGGGACAGTCTATGGCTACACCTTC. As protein: CAWSPGTVYGYTF.

This chain links TRBV5-1 with TRBJ2-7; 8 bases fit TRBD1. J lost 9 bases, V lost 4 bases, and 9 bases had no gene match. In germline, CDR1 is SGHRS, CDR2 YFSETQ. CDR3 length equals 13 residues. CDR3 region: CASSKDREDVQYF. CDR3 DNA: TGCGCCAGCAGCAAGGACAGGGAGGATGTGCAGTACTTC. Full variable domain (outside the CDR3, taken from reference TRBV5-1 and TRBJ2-7): KAGVTQTPRYLIKTRGQQVTLSCSPISGHRSVSWYQQTPGQGLQFLFEYFSETQRNKGNFPGRFSGRQFSNSRSEMNVSTLELGDSALYLCASSKDREDVQYFGPGTRLTVT.

This clone was counted between two and nine times. The gene calls are TRBV5-1 and TRBJ1-4; 8 bases align to TRBD1. Germline values: CDR1 SGHRS, CDR2 YFSETQ. There are 15 residues in the CDR3. V dropped 0 bases and J dropped 7; count of bases not matched to a gene: 5. This CDR3 is CASSLAFDRGEKLFF. The CDR3 nucleotides are TGCGCCAGCAGCTTGGCCTTTGACAGGGGTGAAAAACTGTTTTTT.